This passage covers 2 T cell receptor beta chains from one sample sequenced in a study of blood T cell repertoires in COVID-19. TCRdb keeps only in-frame clones here, not all; method: immunoSEQ multiplex PCR. The sample lists 97,000 or so clones, 82% occurring once. The sequencing sample was made of peripheral blood. These receptor sequences come from a man in his sixties or seventies with acute or convalescent COVID-19.

The chain links TRBV5-5 to TRBJ1-3; D possibly corresponds to TRBD1 (6 bases). V lost 5 bases to trimming and J lost 0 bases, with 15 bases between them. The CDR3 runs 16 residues. CDR1 is SGHKS and CDR2 is YYEKEE in the germline V gene (reference sequence). Here the CDR3 DNA reads TGTGCCAGCAGTTCGGACAGCCGGAGCTCTGGAAACACCATATATTTT. Translation: CASSSDSRSSGNTIYF.

The J gene is TRBJ1-3, the V gene TRBV27; TRBD1 might be the D (6 bases). V gave up 5 bases and J gave up 7 bases, with 15 bases separating them. Germline-derived CDR1 and CDR2 are MNHEY and SMNVEV (reference sequence). The CDR3 covers 14 residues. CDR3 sequence (DNA): TGTGCCAGCAGTCCACAGGGCTTGGGGAACACCATATATTTT. Its protein product is CASSPQGLGNTIYF.